One and the same sample provided the 13 T cell receptor beta chains below, sequenced in a study of CD8+CD57+ T cells in acquired aplastic anemia. Investigators profiled TCR beta VDJ and CDR3 from genomic DNA template. TCRdb called the reads again in MiXCR, with one record for every CDR3 protein. The table lists about 240,000 distinct CDR3 sequences, around 43% of them singletons. Sequencing involved patients with CD8+CD57+ cell expansion previously shown by flow cytometry. Material for sequencing was sorted CD4+, CD8+, or CD8+CD57+ T cells (not recorded which) from PBMCs. The receptor set was obtained from a human donor with aplastic anemia.

This clonotype was seen ten or more times. The rearrangement joins TRBV20-1 to TRBJ2-5, with D maybe TRBD2 (5 bases). CDR3 length: 14 amino acids. V lost 6 bases to trimming and J lost 5 bases, with 19 bases between them. Germline CDR1 DFQATT, CDR2 SNEGSKA (reference sequence). The CDR3 nucleotides read TGCAGTGCCACCTCCGTGGTGGGCGGGGAGACCCAGTACTTC. Protein: CSATSVVGGETQYF.

DNA of the CDR3: TGTGCCAGCTCGAGGGACAGGGCGAATGAAAAACTGTTTTTT. Residues: CASSRDRANEKLFF. The chain is built from TRBV27 and TRBJ1-4; 9 nucleotides match TRBD1. V was pared by 8 bases and J by 5 bases, with 6 bases of the junction left unmatched. The CDR3 has 14 residues. Germline loops: CDR1 MNHEY, CDR2 SMNVEV (reference sequence).

This rearrangement joins TRBV29-1 to TRBJ1-1; weak D call: TRBD1 (5 bases). The CDR3 has 13 amino acids. The germline V gene encodes CDR1 SQVTM and CDR2 ANQGSEA. Trimming cost V 3 bases and J 5 bases, with 13 bases left between them. The CDR3 sequence is CSVDHGGLTEAFF. CDR3 nucleotide sequence: TGCAGCGTTGATCACGGGGGTCTAACTGAAGCTTTCTTT.

This chain joins TRBV29-1 and TRBJ2-3; a weak D match, TRBD1 (5 bases). This CDR3 region has 17 residues. Germline CDR1 and CDR2: SQVTM and ANQGSEA. Trimming pared 3 bases from V and 6 bases from J, leaving 25 bases between. The CDR3, as DNA: TGCAGCGTTGAGTCCCAGGGTACAAGCTTTTCCTTGGATACGCAGTATTTT. It codes for CSVESQGTSFSLDTQYF.

This sequence joins TRBV20-1 and TRBJ1-6; no clear D gene. Trimming shortened V by 0 bases and J by 7 bases, and 16 bases separated the two germline ends. Looked up from germline, CDR1 is DFQATT and CDR2 is SNEGSKA (reference sequence). The CDR3 is made up of 16 amino acids. Written as DNA, the CDR3 is TGCAGTGCTAGAGATCGTGTCGGGAGCAACAATTCACCCCTCCACTTT. Translation gives CSARDRVGSNNSPLHF.

The chain combines TRBV6-5 with TRBJ2-1; the match to TRBD1 covers 11 bases. Germline trimming cut 7 bases from V and 9 bases from J; bases unmatched to any gene: 8. This CDR3 has 14 amino acids. Per germline, CDR1 MNHEY and CDR2 SVGAGI. The CDR3 coding sequence is TGTGCCAGCAATATTGGACAGGGGGCGTCTGAGCAGTTCTTC. The encoded protein is CASNIGQGASEQFF.

The rearrangement uses TRBV19 and TRBJ2-7; TRBD2 matches 7 bases. The CDR3 runs to 15 residues. The V gene end was trimmed by 7 bases and the J gene end by 3 bases; junction bases not matched to a gene: 12. Germline V gene data show CDR1 as LNHDA and CDR2 as SQIVND (reference sequence). CDR3 in amino acids: CASTQRGRGFYEQYF. The CDR3 DNA reads TGTGCCAGTACCCAACGGGGGAGGGGTTTCTACGAGCAGTACTTC.

At least ten counts were recorded for this clonotype. The rearrangement joins TRBV30 to TRBJ1-1, with D uncertain. This CDR3 comprises 12 residues. The germline gives CDR1 GTSNPN, CDR2 SVGIG (reference sequence). V was cut by 3 bases and J by 1 base, with 6 bases left in between. For the CDR3, the DNA is TGTGCCTGGAGCGCAGAGAACACTGAAGCTTTCTTT. Encoded protein: CAWSAENTEAFF.

Details on this clonotype: This may be a read error, as it is one base from a much larger clone. This chain connects TRBV7-9 to TRBJ2-3, with D unresolved. The better agreement between TRBJ2-2 and the DNA end casts doubt on the J call. This CDR3 spans 15 amino acids. The V gene's germline CDR1 is SEHNR and CDR2 FQNEAQ (reference sequence). The CDR3, as DNA: TGTGCCAGCAGCTTAGCATCAGGGAACACCGGGGAGCTGTTTTTT. Translated, it gives CASSLASGNTGELFF.

Remarks on this clonotype: A clone one base away is much larger, so this may be a read error. The gene calls are TRBV11-1 and TRBJ2-5; no reliable D call. Trimming took 3 bases from V and 1 from J, leaving 6 bases between them. This CDR3 has 13 residues. The germline CDR1 and CDR2 sequences are SGHAT and FQDESV (reference sequence). The CDR3 sequence is CASSFGFQETQYF. DNA of the CDR3: TGTGCCAGCAGCTTCGGGTTCCAAGAGACCCAGTACTTC.

This clonotype came up many times. The chain is built from TRBV6-4 and TRBJ2-7; D is tentatively TRBD1 or TRBD2 (6 bases each). The CDR3 is 15 amino acids. The V and J ends lost 7 bases and 0 bases respectively, with 16 bases between them. CDR1 is MRHNA and CDR2 is SNTAGT in the germline V gene. The chain's CDR3 is CASTLGGHVSYEQYF. CDR3 bases: TGTGCCAGCACTCTCGGGGGACATGTCTCCTACGAGCAGTACTTC.

Of note for this clonotype: A junction boundary mismatches the germline segment, possibly from a read error. The gene calls are TRBV10-1 and TRBJ2-5; TRBD2 might be the D (7 bases). Germline V CDR1 and CDR2: WNHNN, SYGVQD (reference sequence). CDR3 size: 14 residues. The CDR3 reads CASSWQGGEETQYF. The CDR3 DNA reads TGTGCCAGCAGCTGGCAAGGGGGGGAAGAGACCCAGTACTTC.

The chain recombines TRBV7-9 with TRBJ2-3; 9 positions match TRBD1. CDR3 length: 14 residues. The germline CDR1 and CDR2 sequences are SEHNR and FQNEAQ (reference sequence). With 5 bases clipped from V and 11 bases from J, the junction kept 11 bases outside the gene matches. This CDR3 reads CASSQRDRANEQYF. The CDR3 nucleotides are TGTGCCAGCAGCCAGAGGGACAGGGCCAATGAGCAGTATTTT.